This T cell receptor beta chain was observed in a study of PD-1 blockade in classical Hodgkin lymphoma. Relapse after autologous stem cell transplantation occurred in every patient, and brentuximab vedotin exposure varied. A remark on this clone: The target antigen is unknown.

Study-wide results and limits: Relative to healthy donors, newly diagnosed patients reportedly had lower baseline TCR diversity, which was reported as lower still in relapsed/refractory patients.

Generated by immunoSEQ multiplex PCR, the TCRdb table keeps only in-frame clones and is missing some. The sample lists around 19,000 clones; around 70% were seen once. The CDR3 consists of 16 residues. Germline CDR1 WSHSY, CDR2 SAAADI. V lost 3 bases, J lost 5 bases, and 19 bases lay in between. The chain recombines TRBV10-2 with TRBJ2-5; a possible D gene is TRBD2 (5 bases). This TCR came from a human donor with classical Hodgkin lymphoma. The sequencing used peripheral blood mononuclear cells (PBMCs), collected before the second cycle of nivolumab. In DNA, the CDR3 is TGCGCCAGCAGTGAAATGGCTGGAGGACCGGGGGAGACCCAGTACTTC. Translated, it gives CASSEMAGGPGETQYF.